Listed below are T cell receptor beta chains from one sample, sequenced in a study of T-cell memory formation after mild COVID-19. TCRdb reanalysed the 5' RACE reads using MiXCR and keeps one entry per CDR3 protein. The sample shows 400,000 or so distinct CDR3 sequences, 20% of them seen only once. Material: PBMCs or a T cell subset sorted from them (not recorded which). The source is an adult woman who had mild COVID-19 (a few samples of this study predate the infection). Cell type and time point are not known. Both conserved end residues are part of each CDR3. A D gene is named only where the DNA matches it firmly. The listing skips clone size in some rows; elsewhere it reads once, few, many or a size class.

size: .; V: TRBV11-3; J: TRBJ2-5; length: 16; D: TRBD2; DNA: TGTGCCAGCAGCCCAAGACTAGCGGCCAGCCAAGAGACCCAGTACTTC; CDR3: CASSPRLAASQETQYF
size: .; V: TRBV6-5; J: TRBJ2-6; length: 15; D: .; DNA: TGTGCCAGCAGAGGACTGCGCTCTGGGGCCAACGTCCTGACTTTC; CDR3: CASRGLRSGANVLTF
size: .; V: TRBV6-2/TRBV6-3; J: TRBJ2-1; length: 15; D: .; DNA: TGTGCCAGCGGGTGGGGGACCTCCCCCGCCAATGAGCAGTTCTTC; CDR3: CASGWGTSPANEQFF
size: many; V: TRBV3-1; J: TRBJ2-4; length: 13; D: .; DNA: TGTGCCAGCAGCCAAGGGTTCGACGGGGACTTCTACTTC; CDR3: CASSQGFDGDFYF
size: few; V: TRBV12-3/TRBV12-4; J: TRBJ1-5; length: 14; D: .; DNA: TGTGCCAGCAGAGCACAGGGACCCAATCAGCCCCAGCATTTT; CDR3: CASRAQGPNQPQHF
size: many; V: TRBV12-3/TRBV12-4; J: TRBJ2-1; length: 16; D: TRBD2; DNA: TGTGCCAGCAGTAAGGGACTAGCGGGGGGGTCCGGTGAGCAGTTCTTC; CDR3: CASSKGLAGGSGEQFF
size: few; V: TRBV27; J: TRBJ1-1; length: 15; D: .; DNA: TGTGCCAGCAGTCCTAGGACGCTAATGAACACTGAAGCTTTCTTT; CDR3: CASSPRTLMNTEAFF
size: .; V: TRBV24-1; J: TRBJ1-2; length: 15; D: .; DNA: TGTGCCACCAGTTCCTTCCGGGACAACGCCTATGGCTACACCTTC; CDR3: CATSSFRDNAYGYTF
size: few; V: TRBV11-2; J: TRBJ2-4; length: 11; D: .; DNA: TGTGCCAGCAGTTACGGTGGCATTCAGTACTTC; CDR3: CASSYGGIQYF
size: .; V: TRBV20-1; J: TRBJ2-7; length: 21; D: TRBD1; DNA: TGCAGTGCTAGAGATACCGACAGGGGAGTGCACAGGAGGGCCATCTCCTACGAGCAGTACTTC; CDR3: CSARDTDRGVHRRAISYEQYF
size: few; V: TRBV6-6; J: TRBJ2-2; length: 19; D: TRBD2; DNA: TGTGCCAGCAGTTATCCCCCTAGTAGCGGGGCTCGTGAGACCGGGGAGCTGTTTTTT; CDR3: CASSYPPSSGARETGELFF
size: .; V: TRBV29-1; J: TRBJ1-1; length: 14; D: TRBD1; DNA: TGCAGCGTGAACTCCAGGGGGGGGAACACTGAAGCTTTCTTT; CDR3: CSVNSRGGNTEAFF
size: .; V: TRBV6-6; J: TRBJ2-2; length: 16; D: TRBD1; DNA: TGTGCCAGCAGCCAACTCCCAGGGGGCGCGAGCGGGGAGCTGTTTTTT; CDR3: CASSQLPGGASGELFF
size: .; V: TRBV24-1; J: TRBJ2-5; length: 16; D: TRBD2; DNA: TGTGCCACCAGTGATCCTAGCGGGAGGGCCGCGGAGACCCAGTACTTC; CDR3: CATSDPSGRAAETQYF
size: .; V: TRBV12-3/TRBV12-4; J: TRBJ2-2; length: 13; D: .; DNA: TGTGCCAGCACGGGGGGCCAAACCGGGGAGCTGTTTTTT; CDR3: CASTGGQTGELFF
size: .; V: TRBV7-2; J: TRBJ1-2; length: 14; D: .; DNA: TGTGCCAGCAGCCCGGGGTTGGGGAACTATGGCTACACCTTC; CDR3: CASSPGLGNYGYTF
size: .; V: TRBV2; J: TRBJ2-1; length: 16; D: TRBD1; DNA: TGTGCCAGCGAACGGACGGACAGGGAAACCTACAATGAGCAGTTCTTC; CDR3: CASERTDRETYNEQFF
size: .; V: TRBV9; J: TRBJ1-2; length: 15; D: TRBD1; DNA: TGTGCCAGCAGCGTAGTGTCCGGGACAGGGAGTGGCTACACCTTC; CDR3: CASSVVSGTGSGYTF
size: few; V: TRBV11-3; J: TRBJ2-1; length: 17; D: TRBD1; DNA: TGTGCCAGCAGTCATGGTTTAGGGGACAGGGGGCTCAATGAGCAGTTCTTC; CDR3: CASSHGLGDRGLNEQFF
size: .; V: TRBV29-1; J: TRBJ1-5; length: 12; D: .; DNA: TGCAGCGTTGGGGCAGAAAATCAGCCCCAGCATTTT; CDR3: CSVGAENQPQHF
size: few; V: TRBV5-5; J: TRBJ1-1; length: 15; D: TRBD1; DNA: TGTGCCAGCAGCCGGGGACAGGACCCCAACACTGAAGCTTTCTTT; CDR3: CASSRGQDPNTEAFF
size: .; V: TRBV14; J: TRBJ2-1; length: 15; D: .; DNA: TGTGCCAGCAGCCAAGATGAGTCCTCCTACAATGAGCAGTTCTTC; CDR3: CASSQDESSYNEQFF
size: .; V: TRBV5-1; J: TRBJ1-6; length: 17; D: .; DNA: TGCGCCAGCAGCTTCGGGATACCCCGGGGCGTCAATTCACCCCTCCACTTT; CDR3: CASSFGIPRGVNSPLHF
size: many; V: TRBV12-3/TRBV12-4; J: TRBJ1-1; length: 15; D: TRBD1; DNA: TGTGCCAGCAGTCTGACCGCGACAGGGACCACTGAAGCTTTCTTT; CDR3: CASSLTATGTTEAFF
size: few; V: TRBV30; J: TRBJ2-2; length: 16; D: TRBD1; DNA: TGTGCCTGGAGTAGAGAGACAGGGTTTCTCACCGGGGAGCTGTTTTTT; CDR3: CAWSRETGFLTGELFF
size: few; V: TRBV12-3/TRBV12-4; J: TRBJ2-3; length: 15; D: .; DNA: TGTGCCAGCAGTTTAGGCGCTAGCAAAGGAGATACGCAGTATTTT; CDR3: CASSLGASKGDTQYF
size: few; V: TRBV12-3/TRBV12-4; J: TRBJ2-7; length: 11; D: .; DNA: TGTGCCTCCGGAAATCGTTTCGAGCAGTACTTC; CDR3: CASGNRFEQYF
size: few; V: TRBV9; J: TRBJ1-4; length: 15; D: TRBD1; DNA: TGTGCCAGCAGCGCTGAGACAGGGGTAAATGAAAAACTGTTTTTT; CDR3: CASSAETGVNEKLFF
size: .; V: TRBV29-1; J: TRBJ1-2; length: 13; D: .; DNA: TGCAGCGTTGACGCGGCTCGGGGAGGGGGCTACACCTTC; CDR3: CSVDAARGGGYTF
size: .; V: TRBV2; J: TRBJ1-4; length: 15; D: .; DNA: TGTGCCAGCAGTGAAGCGGTATCAACTAATGAAAAACTGTTTTTT; CDR3: CASSEAVSTNEKLFF
size: few; V: TRBV6-2/TRBV6-3; J: TRBJ2-7; length: 11; D: .; DNA: TGTGCCAGCACGTACTCCTACGAGCAGTACTTC; CDR3: CASTYSYEQYF